The 12 T cell receptor beta chains given below trace back to one sample, sequenced in a study of shared clonotypes between healthy human individuals. It was CD45RO-negative cells, positively selected for CCR7, that made up naive CD8 cells, with terminally differentiated effector memory CD45RA+ cells excluded. Method: immunoSEQ multiplex PCR; TCRdb's copy keeps in-frame clones and lacks some. This table holds around 1.9 million clones, 93% found once. The sequenced material came from naive CD8+ T cells from PBMCs. Every receptor here comes from a man aged 18 to 29 in good health. Some clones in this sample may be carry-over from other donors' samples.

The genes are TRBV5-4 and TRBJ2-7; D remains ambiguous. The CDR3 runs 14 residues. V lost 5 bases to trimming and J lost 2 bases, with 14 bases between them. Per germline, CDR1 SGHNT and CDR2 YYREEE (reference sequence). CDR3 residues: CASSSSSVTYEQYF. CDR3 nucleotide sequence: TGTGCCAGCAGTTCCTCGTCAGTCACCTACGAGCAGTACTTC.

The V gene is TRBV28, the J gene TRBJ2-7, with 10 bases aligning to TRBD1. The CDR3 has 16 amino acids. Germline loops: CDR1 MDHEN, CDR2 SYDVKM. V lost 5 bases and J lost 5; bases outside the gene matches: 12. The CDR3 sequence: CASSPESTGGLNEQYF. CDR3 DNA: TGTGCCAGCAGTCCAGAATCGACAGGGGGCCTGAACGAGCAGTACTTC.

This clone was detected once. The chain combines TRBV10-2 with TRBJ1-2; 10 bases are a match to TRBD1. The CDR3 has 16 residues. Unmatched junction bases numbered 5, after V lost 2 bases and J lost 2 bases. Germline CDR1 and CDR2: WSHSY and SAAADI. CDR3 region: CASSETWTGGNYGYTF. The CDR3 DNA follows: TGCGCCAGCAGTGAGACCTGGACAGGGGGGAACTATGGCTACACCTTC.

The chain couples TRBV11-2 to TRBJ1-5; 8 bases align to TRBD1. This CDR3 has 15 amino acids. Germline-derived CDR1 and CDR2 are SGHAT and FQNNGV. V lost 5 bases to trimming and J lost 1 base; unmatched junction nucleotides: 4. CDR3 in amino acids: CASSRGTGSNQPQHF. CDR3 in DNA: TGTGCCAGCAGCCGAGGGACAGGCAGCAATCAGCCCCAGCATTTT.

The V gene is TRBV6-6, the J gene TRBJ2-7; D not resolved. V lost 9 bases and J 0 bases, leaving 12 bases between the germline ends. CDR1 is MNHNY and CDR2 is SVGAGI in the germline V gene (reference sequence). This CDR3 is built from 13 residues. CDR3 residues: CASGPLNSYEQYF. The DNA of the CDR3 is TGTGCCAGTGGCCCCCTCAACTCCTACGAGCAGTACTTC.

The CDR3 spells CASTQGDSYEQYF. As DNA, the CDR3 is TGTGCCAGCACCCAGGGGGATTCCTACGAGCAGTACTTC. The rearrangement joins TRBV5-4 to TRBJ2-7; the match to TRBD1 covers 7 bases. The CDR3 is 13 residues long. V lost 6 bases to trimming and J lost 1 base; unmatched junction nucleotides: 4. Germline CDR1 SGHNT, CDR2 YYREEE (reference sequence).

V is TRBV7-8 and J is TRBJ2-7; D not resolved. From germline, CDR1 is SGHVS and CDR2 FQNEAQ. The CDR3 is made up of 13 amino acids. Deletions cut 5 bases from V and 0 bases from J, with 8 bases between. This chain's CDR3 is CASSPSPSYEQYF. CDR3 in DNA: TGTGCCAGCAGCCCGTCCCCCTCCTACGAGCAGTACTTC. Full variable domain (missing parts from reference TRBV7-8 and TRBJ2-7): GAGVSQSPRYKVAKRGQDVALRCDPISGHVSLFWYQQALGQGPEFLTYFQNEAQLDKSGLPSDRFFAERPEGSVSTLKIQRTQQEDSAVYLCASSPSPSYEQYFGPGTRLTVT.

V gene TRBV19 combines with J gene TRBJ2-3; D unresolved. With 8 bases removed from V and 4 bases from J, the gap between germline ends came to 16 bases. In germline, CDR1 is LNHDA, CDR2 SQIVND (reference sequence). CDR3 length: 14 amino acids. The CDR3 coding sequence is TGTGCCAGTTCGACTGGGCGAGGCGCAGATACGCAGTATTTT. Translating gives CASSTGRGADTQYF.

This clone has only a few counts. This chain uses TRBV9 with TRBJ2-2; 7 positions match TRBD1. CDR3 length: 14 residues. Germline CDR1 reads SGDLS; CDR2 reads YYNGEE. The V gene end was trimmed by 3 bases and the J gene end by 7 bases; junction bases not matched to a gene: 6. The CDR3 nucleotides read TGTGCCAGCAGCGGATGGGACAGTAACGGGGAGCTGTTTTTT. It is translated as CASSGWDSNGELFF.

This clone was seen a handful of times. This sample also contains other DNA sequences that code for the same CDR3. The V gene is TRBV29-1, the J gene TRBJ1-1, with a weak D call TRBD1 (6 bases). The CDR3 runs 13 residues. Per germline, CDR1 SQVTM and CDR2 ANQGSEA. The ends were cut back, 4 bases at V and 0 bases at J, with 9 bases in the middle. This CDR3 reads CSVAGTLNTEAFF. The CDR3 nucleotides are TGCAGCGTTGCCGGGACACTGAACACTGAAGCTTTCTTT. Full variable domain (remainder filled in from reference TRBV29-1 and TRBJ1-1): SAVISQKPSRDICQRGTSLTIQCQVDSQVTMMFWYRQQPGQSLTLIATANQGSEATYESGFVIDKFPISRPNLTFSTLTVSNMSPEDSSIYLCSVAGTLNTEAFFGQGTRLTVV.

The genes are TRBV7-2 and TRBJ2-7; 10 bases fit TRBD1. V shed 11 bases and J 6 bases; nucleotides not matched to a gene: 10. The CDR3 totals 13 residues. Germline CDR1 and CDR2: SGHTA and FQGNSA. The CDR3 nucleotides read TGTGCCGCTGGACAGGGGGGCGGACGCGAGCAGTACTTC. Its translation: CAAGQGGGREQYF.

This chain uses TRBV29-1 with TRBJ2-7; perhaps TRBD2 as D (5 bases). Germline V gives CDR1 SQVTM, CDR2 ANQGSEA. Trimming removed 5 bases at V and 6 bases at J, with 14 bases between. This CDR3 is 12 amino acids long. CDR3 nucleotides: TGCAGCGTTACCGGGGTCCACGGCGAGCAGTACTTC. Residues: CSVTGVHGEQYF.